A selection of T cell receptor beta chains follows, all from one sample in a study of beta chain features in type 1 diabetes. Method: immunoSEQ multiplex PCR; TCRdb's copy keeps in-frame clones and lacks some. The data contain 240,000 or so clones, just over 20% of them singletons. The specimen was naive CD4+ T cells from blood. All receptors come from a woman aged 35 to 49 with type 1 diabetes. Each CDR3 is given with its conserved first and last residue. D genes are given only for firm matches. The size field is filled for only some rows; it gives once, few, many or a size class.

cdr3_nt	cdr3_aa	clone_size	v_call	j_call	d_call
TGCGCCAGCAGCTTAGGACTAGCGGGGGGGACTCGAGCCAACGTCCTGACTTTC	CASSLGLAGGTRANVLTF	NA	TRBV5-1	TRBJ2-6	TRBD2
TGTGCCAGCGGAGGGACAGGGCTTGGGGAGACCCAGTACTTC	CASGGTGLGETQYF	few	TRBV19	TRBJ2-5	TRBD1
TGTGCCAGCAGTTCCGAGGGCGAGCAGTACTTC	CASSSEGEQYF	few	TRBV6-5	TRBJ2-7	NA
TGCGCCAGCAGCTTGGCTCCGACTGGTACCTACAATGAGCAGTTCTTC	CASSLAPTGTYNEQFF	NA	TRBV5-1	TRBJ2-1	NA
TGCGCCAGCACGCCGACCGGGACTCAAGAACATGGCTACACCTTC	CASTPTGTQEHGYTF	few	TRBV5-1	TRBJ1-2	NA
TGTGCCAGCAGCCCGCGGGCCATGGATACGCAGTATTTT	CASSPRAMDTQYF	few	TRBV11-2	TRBJ2-3	NA
TGTGCCTGGAGATCCCGGGGGAATGAGCAGTTCTTC	CAWRSRGNEQFF	few	TRBV30	TRBJ2-1	NA
TGCAGCGTTGCGAAGGGGACAGGGGGCCCCTACGAGCAGTACTTC	CSVAKGTGGPYEQYF	few	TRBV29-1	TRBJ2-7	TRBD1
TGTGCCAGCAGTTACACTTTGGGAGTTCAGCCCCAGCATTTT	CASSYTLGVQPQHF	few	TRBV6-5	TRBJ1-5	NA
TGCAGCGTTGGAAAGCGGAACACCGGGGAGCTGTTTTTT	CSVGKRNTGELFF	once	TRBV29-1	TRBJ2-2	NA
TGTGCCAGCAGCCTAACTAGCGGGAGGGAAGAGACCCAGTACTTC	CASSLTSGREETQYF	NA	TRBV4-2	TRBJ2-5	TRBD2
TGTGCCACCTTCTTATGGGGCGGGGGGGCCTCCAATGAGCAGTTCTTC	CATFLWGGGASNEQFF	NA	TRBV28	TRBJ2-1	TRBD2
TGCGCCAGCAGCCAAGATTTAGCGGGAGGCTACAATGAGCAGTTCTTC	CASSQDLAGGYNEQFF	few	TRBV4-1	TRBJ2-1	TRBD2
TGCAGCGTTGATAGAGCGAAATCTAGGAGCCCCTACAATGAGCAGTTCTTC	CSVDRAKSRSPYNEQFF	few	TRBV29-1	TRBJ2-1	NA
TGTGCCAGCAGCCCCCGACAGAGCTCCTACAATGAGCAGTTCTTC	CASSPRQSSYNEQFF	few	TRBV13	TRBJ2-1	NA
TGTGCCAGCAGTTCCCCCAGCGAGGGACAGGGGTTTGGCTACACCTTC	CASSSPSEGQGFGYTF	NA	TRBV28	TRBJ1-2	TRBD1
TGCGCCAGCAGCCCGGGGGGACTAGCGGGAGGAGTGGAGACCCAGTACTTC	CASSPGGLAGGVETQYF	few	TRBV5-1	TRBJ2-5	TRBD2
TGCGCCAGCAGCTTGGAAGGGGCAGGAGGCTACACCTTC	CASSLEGAGGYTF	NA	TRBV5-1	TRBJ1-2	NA
TGTGCCAGCAGATTTACCGGGACAGGGGCGAATGAGCAGTTCTTC	CASRFTGTGANEQFF	NA	TRBV7-2	TRBJ2-1	TRBD1
TGTGCCAGCAGCCCGCGGACAGGGAGGACCTACGAGCAGTACTTC	CASSPRTGRTYEQYF	NA	TRBV5-8	TRBJ2-7	TRBD1
TGCGCCAGCAGCTTGTGGTCGGGCGCGGGGGACTCACCCCTCCACTTT	CASSLWSGAGDSPLHF	NA	TRBV5-1	TRBJ1-6	NA
TGTGCCATCAGGAGGACCGTCGGCGGGGATTCACCCCTCCACTTT	CAIRRTVGGDSPLHF	few	TRBV10-3	TRBJ1-6	NA
TGTGCCAGCAGACCCCCGGGAAGCTCCTACAATGAGCAGTTCTTC	CASRPPGSSYNEQFF	NA	TRBV6-5	TRBJ2-1	NA
TGTGCCAGCAGCTTAGTCGGTACAGGGGGCGAAAAACTGTTTTTT	CASSLVGTGGEKLFF	few	TRBV7-2	TRBJ1-4	TRBD1
TGTGCCAGCTCACCGGCCCGGACTGGGGATCAGCCCCAGCATTTT	CASSPARTGDQPQHF	NA	TRBV18	TRBJ1-5	NA
TGTGCCAGCTCACCCCCGTATCAGGGGGTGGGTACTGAAGCTTTCTTT	CASSPPYQGVGTEAFF	NA	TRBV18	TRBJ1-1	TRBD1
TGCGCCAGCAGCTTGGTTCTAGCGGGGGCGAGGGAGCAGTTCTTC	CASSLVLAGAREQFF	NA	TRBV5-1	TRBJ2-1	TRBD2
TGTGCCAGCAGCCCCTCTGGACTCCACAATGAGCAGTTCTTC	CASSPSGLHNEQFF	NA	TRBV7-2	TRBJ2-1	NA
TGTGCCAGCAGCTCACATAGCGAGGTTGAGTTCTTC	CASSSHSEVEFF	NA	TRBV7-9	TRBJ2-1	NA
TGTGCCAGCAGTGTGGGAGGGACTATGTACCAAGAGACCCAGTACTTC	CASSVGGTMYQETQYF	few	TRBV28	TRBJ2-5	TRBD2
TGTGCCAGCAGCTCGTACGGGGAGGGGATCCAGCCCCAGCATTTT	CASSSYGEGIQPQHF	NA	TRBV7-9	TRBJ1-5	NA
TGCGCCAGCAGCCTCGGACAAACTGGGGCCAACGTCCTGACTTTC	CASSLGQTGANVLTF	NA	TRBV4-1	TRBJ2-6	NA
TGTGCCAGCAGCGGACTACCCCAAGAGACCCAGTACTTC	CASSGLPQETQYF	NA	TRBV11-3	TRBJ2-5	NA
TGTGCCAGCAGCTTGGGACGGGGGTACGAGCAGTACTTC	CASSLGRGYEQYF	few	TRBV7-2	TRBJ2-7	NA
TGCAGCGTCGGCGGACAGGGGGACGAGACCGGGGAGCTGTTTTTT	CSVGGQGDETGELFF	few	TRBV29-1	TRBJ2-2	TRBD1
TGTGCCAGCAGTTCGAGCAGCGCTGGGGCCAACGTCCTGACTTTC	CASSSSSAGANVLTF	NA	TRBV27	TRBJ2-6	NA
TGTGCCAGCAGCCTTCGGGACAGGGTCAATGAGCAGTTCTTC	CASSLRDRVNEQFF	NA	TRBV9	TRBJ2-1	TRBD1
TGTGCCAGCACCACTGGACAGCTCTATAATTCACCCCTCCACTTT	CASTTGQLYNSPLHF	few	TRBV6-6	TRBJ1-6	NA
TGTGCCAGCAGTGACAATCGGGACACCCTCTCAGGAAAACTGTTTTTT	CASSDNRDTLSGKLFF	few	TRBV25-1	TRBJ1-4	NA
TGCGCCAGCAGCTTCGGGACAGGGTCTCAGCCCCAGCATTTT	CASSFGTGSQPQHF	NA	TRBV5-1	TRBJ1-5	TRBD1
TGTGCCAGCAGCTTAGATTCTGCGGGCCCACCCTACGAGCAGTACTTC	CASSLDSAGPPYEQYF	NA	TRBV11-2	TRBJ2-7	NA
TGTGCCAGTGGACAGAAAGAGACCCAGTACTTC	CASGQKETQYF	few	TRBV2	TRBJ2-5	NA
TGTGCCAGCAAGGAGGAGCATCAGCCCCAGCATTTT	CASKEEHQPQHF	NA	TRBV28	TRBJ1-5	NA
TGTGCCAGCAGCTTACTGGGACAGGGCCGAGAGACCCAGTACTTC	CASSLLGQGRETQYF	few	TRBV7-2	TRBJ2-5	TRBD1
TGTGCCAGCGGAGAAGCCCGGGACTTC	CASGEARDF	NA	TRBV28	TRBJ1-2	NA
TGTGCCAGCAGTCGAGCGGGGACTAGCTACGAGCAGTACTTC	CASSRAGTSYEQYF	NA	TRBV2	TRBJ2-7	TRBD2
TGTGCCAGCAGCCAAGTGGGGCAGGAAGAGACCCAGTACTTC	CASSQVGQEETQYF	few	TRBV4-2	TRBJ2-5	NA
TGTGCCAGCAGTCCGACAGGAGCCAGCCGAGGGGACCAGTACTTC	CASSPTGASRGDQYF	NA	TRBV28	TRBJ2-5	NA
TGCGCCAGCAGCCAAGCTTTGGGCACTAGCGGGTACAATGAGCAGTTCTTC	CASSQALGTSGYNEQFF	NA	TRBV4-1	TRBJ2-1	TRBD2